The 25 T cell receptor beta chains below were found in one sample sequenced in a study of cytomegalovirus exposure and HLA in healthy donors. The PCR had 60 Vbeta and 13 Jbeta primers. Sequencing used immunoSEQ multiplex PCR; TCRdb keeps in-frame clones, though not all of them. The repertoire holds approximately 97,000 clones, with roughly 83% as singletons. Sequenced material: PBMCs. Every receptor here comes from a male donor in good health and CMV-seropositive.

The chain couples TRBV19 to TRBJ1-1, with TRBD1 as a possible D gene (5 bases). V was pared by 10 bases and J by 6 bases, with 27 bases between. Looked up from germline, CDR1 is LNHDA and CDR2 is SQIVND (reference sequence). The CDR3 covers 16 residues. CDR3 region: CATDPHTGGGYAEAFF. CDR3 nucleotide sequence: TGTGCCACCGACCCCCACACAGGTGGGGGGTACGCTGAAGCTTTCTTT.

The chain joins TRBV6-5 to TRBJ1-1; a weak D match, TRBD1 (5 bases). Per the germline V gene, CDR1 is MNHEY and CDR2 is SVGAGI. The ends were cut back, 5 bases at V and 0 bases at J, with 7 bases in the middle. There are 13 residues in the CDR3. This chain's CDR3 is CASSRQLNTEAFF. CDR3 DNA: TGTGCCAGCAGTCGACAGCTGAACACTGAAGCTTTCTTT.

The CDR3 region is CACGGQETQYF. The DNA for the CDR3 is TGTGCCTGCGGGGGCCAAGAGACCCAGTACTTC. This sequence joins TRBV6-5 and TRBJ2-5; 7 bases agree with TRBD2. The ends lost 11 bases at V and 1 base at J; junction bases unmatched: 1. CDR1 and CDR2 (germline): MNHEY, SVGAGI. The CDR3 has 11 residues.

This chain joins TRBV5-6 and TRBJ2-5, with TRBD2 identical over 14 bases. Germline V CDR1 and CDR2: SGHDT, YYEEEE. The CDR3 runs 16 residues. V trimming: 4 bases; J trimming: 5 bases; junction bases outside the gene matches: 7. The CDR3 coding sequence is TGTGCCAGCAGCGTCGGACTAGCGGGGGGAATTGAGACCCAGTACTTC. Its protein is CASSVGLAGGIETQYF.

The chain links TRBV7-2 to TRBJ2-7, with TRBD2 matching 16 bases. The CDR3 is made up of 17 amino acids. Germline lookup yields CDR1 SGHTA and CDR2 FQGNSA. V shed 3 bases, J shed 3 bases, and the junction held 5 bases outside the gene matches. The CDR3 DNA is TGTGCCAGCAGCTTGGGACTAGCGGGGGGGCTAGTCTACGAGCAGTACTTC. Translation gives CASSLGLAGGLVYEQYF. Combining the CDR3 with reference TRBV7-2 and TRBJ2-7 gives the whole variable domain GAGVSQSPSNKVTEKGKDVELRCDPISGHTALYWYRQSLGQGLEFLIYFQGNSAPDKSGLPSDRFSAERTGGSVSTLTIQRTQQEDSAVYLCASSLGLAGGLVYEQYFGPGTRLTVT.

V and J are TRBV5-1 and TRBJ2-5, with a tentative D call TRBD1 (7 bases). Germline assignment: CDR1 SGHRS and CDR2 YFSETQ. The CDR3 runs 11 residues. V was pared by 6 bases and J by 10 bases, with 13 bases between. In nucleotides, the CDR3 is TGCGCCAGCACTACAGGGGAGGACCAGTACTTC. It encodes CASTTGEDQYF.

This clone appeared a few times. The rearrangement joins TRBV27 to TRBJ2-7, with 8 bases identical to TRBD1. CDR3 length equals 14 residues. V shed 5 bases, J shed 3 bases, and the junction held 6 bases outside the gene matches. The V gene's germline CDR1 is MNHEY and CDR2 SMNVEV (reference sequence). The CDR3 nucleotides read TGTGCCAGCAGTCCAGGACAGGGTGGCTACGAGCAGTACTTC. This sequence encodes CASSPGQGGYEQYF.

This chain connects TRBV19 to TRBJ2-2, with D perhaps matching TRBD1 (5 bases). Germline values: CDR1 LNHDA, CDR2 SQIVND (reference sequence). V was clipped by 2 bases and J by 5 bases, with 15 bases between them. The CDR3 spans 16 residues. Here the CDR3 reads CASSINVRARTGELFF. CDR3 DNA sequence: TGTGCCAGTAGTATAAACGTCAGGGCGAGAACCGGGGAGCTGTTTTTT.

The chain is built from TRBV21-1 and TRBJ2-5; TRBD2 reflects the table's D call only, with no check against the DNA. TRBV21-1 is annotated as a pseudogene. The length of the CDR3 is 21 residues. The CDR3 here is CASSKVVELAGGPLFQETQYF. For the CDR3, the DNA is TGTGCCAGCAGCAAAGTCGTCGAACTAGCGGGGGGCCCTTTATTCCAAGAGACCCAGTACTTC.

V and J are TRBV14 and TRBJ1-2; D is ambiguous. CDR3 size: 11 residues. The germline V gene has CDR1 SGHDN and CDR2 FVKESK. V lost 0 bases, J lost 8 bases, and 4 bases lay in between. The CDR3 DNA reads TGTGCCAGCAGCCAAGATGAGGGCTACACCTTC. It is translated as CASSQDEGYTF.

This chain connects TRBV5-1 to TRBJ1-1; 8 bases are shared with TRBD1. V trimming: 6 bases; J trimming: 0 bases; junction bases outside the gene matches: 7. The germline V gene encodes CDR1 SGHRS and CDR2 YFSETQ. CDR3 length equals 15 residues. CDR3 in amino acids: CASKDREGLNTEAFF. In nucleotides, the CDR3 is TGCGCCAGCAAGGACAGGGAAGGGCTGAACACTGAAGCTTTCTTT.

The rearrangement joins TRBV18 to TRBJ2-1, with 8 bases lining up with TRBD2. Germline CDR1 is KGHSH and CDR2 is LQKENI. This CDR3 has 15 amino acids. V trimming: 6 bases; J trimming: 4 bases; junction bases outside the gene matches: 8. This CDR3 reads CASSPQERGYNEQFF. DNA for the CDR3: TGTGCCAGCTCTCCTCAGGAGCGGGGGTACAATGAGCAGTTCTTC.

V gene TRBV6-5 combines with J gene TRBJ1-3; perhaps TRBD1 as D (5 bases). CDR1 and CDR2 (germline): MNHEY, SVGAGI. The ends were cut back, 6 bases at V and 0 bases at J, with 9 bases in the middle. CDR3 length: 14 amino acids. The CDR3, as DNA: TGTGCCAGCAGACCCGGGGGCTCTGGAAACACCATATATTTT. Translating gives CASRPGGSGNTIYF.

The CDR3: CASSLGQINQPQHF. The DNA for the CDR3 is TGCGCCAGCAGCTTGGGACAAATAAATCAGCCCCAGCATTTT. The rearrangement links TRBV5-1 to TRBJ1-5; D call uncertain. V lost 0 bases, J lost 4 bases, and 8 bases lay in between. The CDR3 spans 14 residues. CDR1 and CDR2 (germline): SGHRS, YFSETQ. Based on the CDR3 plus reference TRBV5-1 and TRBJ1-5, the full variable domain is KAGVTQTPRYLIKTRGQQVTLSCSPISGHRSVSWYQQTPGQGLQFLFEYFSETQRNKGNFPGRFSGRQFSNSRSEMNVSTLELGDSALYLCASSLGQINQPQHFGDGTRLSIL.

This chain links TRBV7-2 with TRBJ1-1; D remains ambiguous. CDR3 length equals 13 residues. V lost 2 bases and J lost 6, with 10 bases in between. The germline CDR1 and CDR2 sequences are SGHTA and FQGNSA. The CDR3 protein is CASSLSRESEAFF. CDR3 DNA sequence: TGTGCCAGCAGCTTAAGTCGCGAATCTGAAGCTTTCTTT. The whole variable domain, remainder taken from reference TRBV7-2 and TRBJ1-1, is GAGVSQSPSNKVTEKGKDVELRCDPISGHTALYWYRQSLGQGLEFLIYFQGNSAPDKSGLPSDRFSAERTGGSVSTLTIQRTQQEDSAVYLCASSLSRESEAFFGQGTRLTVV.

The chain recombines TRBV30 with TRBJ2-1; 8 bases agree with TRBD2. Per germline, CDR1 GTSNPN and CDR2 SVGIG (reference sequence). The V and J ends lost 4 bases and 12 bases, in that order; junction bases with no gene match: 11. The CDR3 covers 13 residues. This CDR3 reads CAWTSYVAGGQFF. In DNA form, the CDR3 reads TGTGCCTGGACCTCGTACGTCGCGGGGGGGCAGTTCTTC.

This chain's CDR3 is CAWTKRGVQETQYF. CDR3 coding DNA: TGTGCCTGGACCAAGCGGGGGGTTCAAGAGACCCAGTACTTC. The rearrangement joins TRBV30 to TRBJ2-5; 9 bases line up with TRBD2. CDR3 length: 14 amino acids. Trimming cost V 4 bases and J 2 bases; bases outside gene matches: 5. Per the germline V gene, CDR1 is GTSNPN and CDR2 is SVGIG (reference sequence).

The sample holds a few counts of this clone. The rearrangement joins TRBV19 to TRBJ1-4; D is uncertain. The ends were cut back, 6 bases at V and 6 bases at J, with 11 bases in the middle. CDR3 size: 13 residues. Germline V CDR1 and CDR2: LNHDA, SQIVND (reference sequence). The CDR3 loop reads CASSRTADEKLFF. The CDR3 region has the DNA TGTGCCAGTAGCCGAACAGCAGATGAAAAACTGTTTTTT.

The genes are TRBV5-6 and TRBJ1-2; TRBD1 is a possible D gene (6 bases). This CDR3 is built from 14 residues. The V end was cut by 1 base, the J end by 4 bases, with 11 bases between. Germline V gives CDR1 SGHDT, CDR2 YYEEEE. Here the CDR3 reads CASSLQGISYGYTF. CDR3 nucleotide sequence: TGTGCCAGCAGCTTGCAGGGGATCAGCTATGGCTACACCTTC. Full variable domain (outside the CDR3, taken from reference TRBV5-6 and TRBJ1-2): DAGVTQSPTHLIKTRGQQVTLRCSPKSGHDTVSWYQQALGQGPQFIFQYYEEEERQRGNFPDRFSGHQFPNYSSELNVNALLLGDSALYLCASSLQGISYGYTFGSGTRLTVV.

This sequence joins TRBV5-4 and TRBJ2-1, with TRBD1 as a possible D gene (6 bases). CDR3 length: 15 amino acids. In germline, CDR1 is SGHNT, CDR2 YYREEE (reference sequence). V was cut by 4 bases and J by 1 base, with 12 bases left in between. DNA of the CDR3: TGTGCCAGCAGCGCCTACAGGGCTTCCTACAATGAGCAGTTCTTC. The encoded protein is CASSAYRASYNEQFF.

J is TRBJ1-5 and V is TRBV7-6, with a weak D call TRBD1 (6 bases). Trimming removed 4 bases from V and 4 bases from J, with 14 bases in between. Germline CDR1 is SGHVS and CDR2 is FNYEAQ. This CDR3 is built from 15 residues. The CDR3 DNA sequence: TGTGCCAGCAGCTCTTCCACAGGGCCTAATCAGCCCCAGCATTTT. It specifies CASSSSTGPNQPQHF.

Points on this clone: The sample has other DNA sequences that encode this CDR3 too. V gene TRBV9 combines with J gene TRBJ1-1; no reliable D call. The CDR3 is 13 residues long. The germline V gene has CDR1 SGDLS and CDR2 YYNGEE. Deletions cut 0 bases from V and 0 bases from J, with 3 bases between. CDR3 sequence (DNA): TGTGCCAGCAGCGTAGCTGTGAACACTGAAGCTTTCTTT. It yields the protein CASSVAVNTEAFF.

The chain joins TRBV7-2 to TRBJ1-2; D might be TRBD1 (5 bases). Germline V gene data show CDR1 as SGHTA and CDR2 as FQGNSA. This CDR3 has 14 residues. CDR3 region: CAGLGGPHTYGYTF. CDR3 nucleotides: TGTGCGGGGCTGGGCGGCCCTCACACCTATGGCTACACCTTC.

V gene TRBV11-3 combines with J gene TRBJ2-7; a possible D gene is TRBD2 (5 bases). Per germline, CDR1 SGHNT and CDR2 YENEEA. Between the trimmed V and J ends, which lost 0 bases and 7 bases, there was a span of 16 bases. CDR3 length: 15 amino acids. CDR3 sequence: CASSLDPARREEQYF. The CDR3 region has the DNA TGTGCCAGCAGCTTAGATCCAGCGAGAAGGGAGGAGCAGTACTTC. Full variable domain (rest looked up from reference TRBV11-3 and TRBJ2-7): EAGVVQSPRYKIIEKKQPVAFWCNPISGHNTLYWYLQNLGQGPELLIRYENEEAVDDSQLPKDRFSAERLKGVDSTLKIQPAELGDSAVYLCASSLDPARREEQYFGPGTRLTVT.

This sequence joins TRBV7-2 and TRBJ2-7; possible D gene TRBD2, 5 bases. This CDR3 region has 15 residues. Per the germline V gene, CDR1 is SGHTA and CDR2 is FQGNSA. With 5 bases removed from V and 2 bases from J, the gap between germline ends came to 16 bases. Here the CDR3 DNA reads TGTGCCAGCAGCCTCGTAGGGAAGGGAGCCTACGAGCAGTACTTC. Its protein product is CASSLVGKGAYEQYF.